These T cell receptor beta chains were read from a single sample in a study of T cell repertoires in cytomegalovirus infection. TCRdb recomputed calls from the reads with MiXCR, one row per CDR3 protein. The table lists 250,000 to 300,000 distinct CDR3 sequences, 25% of them singletons, with over 11% in the top ten. The sample taken for sequencing was PBMCs. Receptors were obtained from a human donor in good health (CMV status not recorded). Some clones in this sample may be carry-over from other donors' samples. Each CDR3 is given with its conserved first and last residue. The order of the fields is J gene, V gene, CDR3 protein.

J: TRBJ2-3; V: TRBV2; CDR3: CASSARGGGTDTQYF
J: TRBJ2-5; V: TRBV7-2; CDR3: CASSRDSTPETQYF
J: TRBJ1-5; V: TRBV19; CDR3: CASSIRGQVGNQPQHF
J: TRBJ2-3; V: TRBV28; CDR3: CASSSIIQEFSTDTQYF
J: TRBJ2-3; V: TRBV2; CDR3: CARSTGAGTDTQYF
J: TRBJ2-1; V: TRBV25-1; CDR3: CASSEMAGGPRRQFF
J: TRBJ2-7; V: TRBV5-1; CDR3: CASSFSPDRTTYEQYF
J: TRBJ2-1; V: TRBV15; CDR3: CATSRPGTGTERGSYNEQFF
J: TRBJ1-1; V: TRBV29-1; CDR3: CSVVERKSEAFF
J: TRBJ2-5; V: TRBV20-1; CDR3: CSATIPGILAGPQGAQYF
J: TRBJ1-5; V: TRBV19; CDR3: CASSIRPGGNQPQHF
J: TRBJ1-1; V: TRBV20-1; CDR3: CSARDLVVNTEAFF
J: TRBJ2-7; V: TRBV6-2/TRBV6-3; CDR3: CASSYDSSYEQYF
J: TRBJ2-5; V: TRBV29-1; CDR3: CSVERQGAGETQYF
J: TRBJ1-2; V: TRBV11-2; CDR3: CASSPQGDYYGYTF
J: TRBJ2-7; V: TRBV6-1; CDR3: CASRDIQTDSTYEQYF
J: TRBJ2-1; V: TRBV20-1; CDR3: CSARVWTGNEQFF
J: TRBJ1-4; V: TRBV6-2/TRBV6-3; CDR3: CASSNLLQGGSEKLFF
J: TRBJ2-7; V: TRBV6-6; CDR3: CASSYTTGPTYEQYF
J: TRBJ2-1; V: TRBV5-1; CDR3: CASSDSGGYNEQFF
J: TRBJ1-5; V: TRBV12-3/TRBV12-4; CDR3: CASSPFLRGFNQPQHF
J: TRBJ2-1; V: TRBV11-2; CDR3: CASSHGPPVPYEQFF
J: TRBJ1-6; V: TRBV5-1; CDR3: CASSLEAAGDNSPLHF
J: TRBJ2-7; V: TRBV7-9; CDR3: CASSLGLWLAGNSYEQYF
J: TRBJ1-5; V: TRBV7-2; CDR3: CASSSRGQSNQPQHF
J: TRBJ2-1; V: TRBV7-2; CDR3: CASSLDLAGRNEQFF
J: TRBJ2-2; V: TRBV18; CDR3: CASSPDGRYTGELFF
J: TRBJ2-1; V: TRBV4-1; CDR3: CASTLMDRSSYNEQFF
J: TRBJ1-4; V: TRBV5-6; CDR3: CASSPEGISEKLFF
J: TRBJ1-6; V: TRBV28; CDR3: CASSLARNSPLHF
J: TRBJ1-1; V: TRBV20-1; CDR3: CSATPGQGSTEAFF
J: TRBJ1-1; V: TRBV19; CDR3: CASSMGGNEAFF
J: TRBJ2-3; V: TRBV11-2; CDR3: CASSLVAGGPPDTQYF
J: TRBJ2-7; V: TRBV20-1; CDR3: CSAGSASYEQYF
J: TRBJ2-1; V: TRBV7-2; CDR3: CASSFPGVHEQFF
J: TRBJ1-2; V: TRBV4-1; CDR3: CASSQEGGQNHGYTF
J: TRBJ2-7; V: TRBV7-2; CDR3: CASRFGLAGVSEQYF
J: TRBJ2-7; V: TRBV6-2/TRBV6-3; CDR3: CASSRDIGKYF
J: TRBJ1-5; V: TRBV7-2; CDR3: CASSPRTGEQPQHF
J: TRBJ2-7; V: TRBV7-9; CDR3: CASSLTGAGASYEQYF
J: TRBJ1-5; V: TRBV6-1; CDR3: CASSWTGGLQPQHF
J: TRBJ2-2; V: TRBV30; CDR3: CACSSGELFF
J: TRBJ1-4; V: TRBV7-2; CDR3: CASSRGRVEKLFF
J: TRBJ1-5; V: TRBV6-1; CDR3: CASSETPGGGPNQPQHF